The sequence of this TCR beta chain was determined in a study of patients and donors after allogeneic stem cell transplantation. The CDR3 has 8 residues. MiXCR was run by TCRdb on the RT-PCR reads, yielding one entry per CDR3 protein. The sample lists about 2,200 distinct CDR3 sequences, approximately 28% occurring once. Points on this clonotype: Germline is not matched at one junction end, which may reflect a read error.

This clonotype was obtained from a human donor who was either an allogeneic HSCT recipient or a stem cell or donor lymphocyte infusion donor (not recorded which). It is not recorded whose cells these are; they may come from a transplant donor. The chain carries TRBV12-3 or TRBV12-4 and TRBJ2-5, with D unclear. Sequencing used blood, either unsorted or a sorted T cell fraction (not recorded which). CDR3 sequence reads: CASRLPPF. As DNA, the CDR3 is TGTGCCAGCAGACTCCCACCCTTC.